This T cell receptor beta chain was profiled in a study of blood T cells in healthy people across ages. Study as a whole: About one barcoded beta molecule was captured per two T cells (by template switching).

The authors ran a second PCR of about 6 to 11 cycles using a sample-barcoded 5' primer and a J-beta primer mix. TCRdb redid the calling of the 5' RACE reads with MiXCR, one entry per CDR3 protein. The sample holds roughly 800,000 distinct CDR3 sequences; approximately 25% are singletons and the top ten take roughly 9%. This CDR3 is 16 amino acids long. Trimming left V 1 base short and J 4 bases short, with 16 bases between. This clonotype turned up a few times. These data were also filed under a second study, of T cells of mothers and their children. That source notes: For each mother, over 9.5 million TCR beta CDR3 reads were obtained, and for each child, some 3 million. For unrelated pairs as for related ones, thymic selection shapes TCR recombination output similarly. Related mother-child pairs showed slightly higher but non-significant overlap than unrelated pairs.

The clonotype was recovered from a boy aged 5-17 years in good health. Sequenced material: blood. This chain joins TRBV12-3 or TRBV12-4 and TRBJ1-2, with a possible D match to TRBD1 (5 bases). Here the CDR3 reads CASSLGGDKNGYGYTF. The DNA of the CDR3 is TGTGCCAGCAGTTTAGGGGGGGATAAAAACGGCTATGGCTACACCTTC.